The 20 T cell receptor beta chains below all came from one sample that was sequenced in a study of cytomegalovirus exposure and HLA in healthy donors. This PCR relied on a set of 60 Vbeta primers and 13 Jbeta primers. Sequencing used immunoSEQ multiplex PCR; TCRdb keeps in-frame clones, though not all of them. The table lists over 95,000 clones, under 85% of them singletons. Sequencing was carried out using PBMCs. The receptors come from a man in his forties or fifties in good health and CMV-seropositive.

The CDR3 loop is CASSYTGRADTQYF. CDR3 DNA: TGTGCCAGCAGCTACACAGGGCGCGCAGATACGCAGTATTTT. The chain has TRBV7-3 and TRBJ2-3, with TRBD1 as a possible D gene (6 bases). V gave up 4 bases and J gave up 4 bases, with 12 bases separating them. The CDR3 sequence is 14 residues long. Germline assignment: CDR1 SGHTA and CDR2 FQGTGA.

The chain couples TRBV14 to TRBJ1-1, with D unresolved. Germline loops: CDR1 SGHDN, CDR2 FVKESK. The V end was cut by 4 bases, the J end by 3 bases, with 15 bases between. CDR3 length: 15 amino acids. CDR3 in amino acids: CASSRVRVWDTEAFF. The CDR3 nucleotides are TGTGCCAGCAGCCGGGTTCGGGTTTGGGACACTGAAGCTTTCTTT. The full variable domain, in which reference TRBV14 and TRBJ1-1 provide the parts outside the CDR3, is EAGVTQFPSHSVIEKGQTVTLRCDPISGHDNLYWYRRVMGKEIKFLLHFVKESKQDESGMPNNRFLAERTGGTYSTLKVQPAELEDSGVYFCASSRVRVWDTEAFFGQGTRLTVV.

This clone has more than one count but fewer than ten. The chain links TRBV7-2 to TRBJ1-2, with no clear D. The CDR3 totals 12 residues. V was shortened by 0 bases and J by 14 bases, with 13 bases between the two germline ends. The germline CDR1 and CDR2 sequences are SGHTA and FQGNSA. CDR3 sequence reads: CASSLAATARTF. The CDR3 DNA is TGTGCCAGCAGCTTAGCGGCGACCGCTAGGACCTTC.

This rearrangement joins TRBV7-8 to TRBJ1-1; no clear D. CDR3 length: 17 residues. V dropped 3 bases and J dropped 0 bases, with 17 bases sitting between them. Germline V gene data show CDR1 as SGHVS and CDR2 as FQNEAQ. CDR3 amino acids: CASSLLTVSHLNTEAFF. The CDR3 nucleotides read TGTGCCAGCAGCTTGTTGACTGTGAGCCACCTGAACACTGAAGCTTTCTTT. Drawing the rest from reference TRBV7-8 and TRBJ1-1, the complete variable domain is GAGVSQSPRYKVAKRGQDVALRCDPISGHVSLFWYQQALGQGPEFLTYFQNEAQLDKSGLPSDRFFAERPEGSVSTLKIQRTQQEDSAVYLCASSLLTVSHLNTEAFFGQGTRLTVV.

The chain employs TRBV7-9 and TRBJ2-1; 7 bases match TRBD1. This CDR3 is built from 14 residues. V was pared by 5 bases and J by 8 bases, with 9 bases of the junction left unmatched. The germline V gene has CDR1 SEHNR and CDR2 FQNEAQ (reference sequence). This chain's CDR3 is CASSGQTGTYEQFF. For the CDR3, the DNA is TGTGCCAGCAGCGGCCAGACAGGGACCTATGAGCAGTTCTTC.

This chain uses TRBV27 with TRBJ2-7; 10 nucleotides agree with TRBD2. This CDR3 contains 15 residues. Germline values: CDR1 MNHEY, CDR2 SMNVEV (reference sequence). Trimming removed 5 bases from V and 0 bases from J; junction bases left unmatched: 4. The CDR3 loop is CASSRSGGSSYEQYF. In DNA form, the CDR3 reads TGTGCCAGCAGTCGTAGCGGGGGGAGCTCCTACGAGCAGTACTTC.

The gene calls are TRBV19 and TRBJ1-1, with 10 bases lining up with TRBD1. CDR3 size: 14 residues. Looked up from germline, CDR1 is LNHDA and CDR2 is SQIVND (reference sequence). V was pared by 4 bases and J by 7 bases, with 6 bases of the junction left unmatched. The CDR3 nucleotides are TGTGCCAGTAGTACCGACAGGGGGCTGGTTGAAGCTTTCTTT. This codes for CASSTDRGLVEAFF.

This chain uses TRBV28 with TRBJ1-6, with D perhaps matching TRBD1 (6 bases). Germline CDR1 reads MDHEN; CDR2 reads SYDVKM. The CDR3 sequence is 14 residues long. V was cut by 6 bases and J by 5 bases, with 11 bases left in between. The CDR3 nucleotides are TGTGCCAGCAGGACGACAGGACATAATTCACCCCTCCACTTT. Amino acids: CASRTTGHNSPLHF.

In its sample, this clone was seen a few times. This sequence joins TRBV2 and TRBJ1-3, with D possibly TRBD1 on 5 matching bases. V lost 5 bases to trimming and J lost 2 bases, with 10 bases between them. This CDR3 comprises 14 residues. Germline CDR1 SNHLY, CDR2 FYNNEI. CDR3 nucleotide sequence: TGTGCCAGCAGTCCTACAGGCACTGGAAACACCATATATTTT. Translation: CASSPTGTGNTIYF. The variable domain in full, with the rest retrieved from reference TRBV2 and TRBJ1-3, is EPEVTQTPSHQVTQMGQEVILRCVPISNHLYFYWYRQILGQKVEFLVSFYNNEISEKSEIFDDQFSVERPDGSNFTLKIRSTKLEDSAMYFCASSPTGTGNTIYFGEGSWLTVV.

The chain uses TRBV19 and TRBJ1-5, with D maybe TRBD1 (5 bases). Deletions cut 5 bases from V and 0 bases from J, with 11 bases between. The germline CDR1 and CDR2 sequences are LNHDA and SQIVND (reference sequence). The CDR3 runs 15 residues. The CDR3: CASSWTPYSNQPQHF. The CDR3 DNA is TGTGCCAGTAGTTGGACACCCTATAGCAATCAGCCCCAGCATTTT.

V usage is TRBV10-3 and J usage is TRBJ1-6; D perhaps matches TRBD1 (6 bases). Germline lookup yields CDR1 ENHRY and CDR2 SYGVKD. The CDR3 contains 14 residues. With 6 bases removed from V and 6 bases from J, the gap between germline ends came to 12 bases. The CDR3 is CAIRNREGNSPLHF. The CDR3 DNA follows: TGTGCCATCAGGAACAGGGAAGGTAATTCACCCCTCCACTTT.

This chain connects TRBV10-3 to TRBJ1-1; TRBD1 might be the D (6 bases). V lost 3 bases and J 2 bases, leaving 10 bases between the germline ends. The CDR3 runs to 14 residues. Germline lookup yields CDR1 ENHRY and CDR2 SYGVKD. CDR3 nucleotides: TGTGCCATCAGTGAATCAGGGGACAACACTGAAGCTTTCTTT. Protein sequence: CAISESGDNTEAFF.

The V gene is TRBV7-9, the J gene TRBJ1-1; 9 positions match TRBD1. This CDR3 has 15 residues. V dropped 5 bases and J dropped 3; count of bases not matched to a gene: 7. Germline V gene data show CDR1 as SEHNR and CDR2 as FQNEAQ (reference sequence). Here the CDR3 DNA reads TGTGCCAGCAGCCCGGGACAGGGAACGGACACTGAAGCTTTCTTT. Translation: CASSPGQGTDTEAFF.

This rearrangement joins TRBV5-8 to TRBJ1-6; D is perhaps TRBD1 (6 bases). Per germline, CDR1 SGHTS and CDR2 YDEGEE. There are 15 residues in the CDR3. Trimming stripped 2 bases from V and 5 bases from J, with 11 bases between. The CDR3 here is CASSFGGPDNSPLHF. The CDR3 DNA sequence: TGTGCCAGCAGCTTCGGGGGGCCCGATAATTCACCCCTCCACTTT.

The chain is built from TRBV27 and TRBJ2-7, with TRBD2 identical over 9 bases. Trimming removed 5 bases from V and 7 bases from J; junction bases left unmatched: 9. This CDR3 contains 14 residues. Germline CDR1 reads MNHEY; CDR2 reads SMNVEV (reference sequence). CDR3 nucleotide sequence: TGTGCCAGCAGTGGGGGACTAGCAGTAGGGGAGCAGTACTTC. Residues: CASSGGLAVGEQYF.

This chain links TRBV7-9 with TRBJ1-1, with no clear D. V was clipped by 3 bases and J by 2 bases, with 10 bases between them. CDR1 and CDR2 (germline): SEHNR, FQNEAQ (reference sequence). This CDR3 spans 14 amino acids. The CDR3 spells CASSLGVKNTEAFF. DNA of the CDR3: TGTGCCAGCAGCTTGGGCGTGAAAAACACTGAAGCTTTCTTT.

The genes are TRBV6-6 and TRBJ2-5, with 9 bases matching TRBD1. The end of the DNA fits TRBJ2-7 better, so the J call may be wrong. Germline V CDR1 and CDR2: MNHNY, SVGAGI (reference sequence). The CDR3 consists of 14 residues. As DNA, the CDR3 is TGTGCCAGCAGGCCCCCGGGACAGGGCTACGAGCAGTACTTC. This gives the protein CASRPPGQGYEQYF.

The chain links TRBV4-3 to TRBJ1-5, with TRBD1 identical over 8 bases. Germline assignment: CDR1 LGHNA and CDR2 YSLEER. V lost 4 bases to trimming and J lost 3 bases; unmatched junction nucleotides: 5. CDR3 length: 15 residues. CDR3 sequence reads: CASSPHRGINQPQHF. The CDR3 region has the DNA TGCGCCAGCAGCCCGCACAGGGGGATCAATCAGCCCCAGCATTTT.

The CDR3 sequence: CASSSLDSGGITGELFF. CDR3 nucleotides: TGTGCCAGCAGCTCCCTTGACAGCGGGGGAATCACCGGGGAGCTGTTTTTT. The chain couples TRBV5-5 to TRBJ2-2; 8 nucleotides line up with TRBD2. The V segment lost 3 bases and the J segment 4 bases; nucleotides outside the gene matches: 11. This CDR3 spans 17 amino acids. Germline loops: CDR1 SGHKS, CDR2 YYEKEE (reference sequence). Full variable domain (remainder filled in from reference TRBV5-5 and TRBJ2-2): DAGVTQSPTHLIKTRGQQVTLRCSPISGHKSVSWYQQVLGQGPQFIFQYYEKEERGRGNFPDRFSARQFPNYSSELNVNALLLGDSALYLCASSSLDSGGITGELFFGEGSRLTVL.

The genes are TRBV11-3 and TRBJ2-7, with D maybe TRBD2 (5 bases). The CDR3 length is 15 residues. Per the germline V gene, CDR1 is SGHNT and CDR2 is YENEEA. V lost 1 base and J 2 bases, leaving 12 bases between the germline ends. As DNA, the CDR3 is TGTGCCAGCAGCTTAGGAGCGGCGGAAACCTACGAGCAGTACTTC. As protein: CASSLGAAETYEQYF.